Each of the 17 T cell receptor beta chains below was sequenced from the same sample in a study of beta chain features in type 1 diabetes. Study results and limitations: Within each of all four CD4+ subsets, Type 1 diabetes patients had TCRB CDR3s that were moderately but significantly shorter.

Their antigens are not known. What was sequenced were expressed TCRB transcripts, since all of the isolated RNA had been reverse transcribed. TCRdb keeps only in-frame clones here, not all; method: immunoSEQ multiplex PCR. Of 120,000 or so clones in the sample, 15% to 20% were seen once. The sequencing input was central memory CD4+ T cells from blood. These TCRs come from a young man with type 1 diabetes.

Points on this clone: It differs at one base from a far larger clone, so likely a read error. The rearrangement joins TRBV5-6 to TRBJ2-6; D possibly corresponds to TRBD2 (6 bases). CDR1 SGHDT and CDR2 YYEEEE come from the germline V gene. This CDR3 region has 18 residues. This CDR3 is CPSTAPGTPEVGANVLTF. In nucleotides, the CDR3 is TGTCCCAGCACCGCACCCGGGACTCCTGAGGTAGGGGCCAACGTCCTGACTTTC.

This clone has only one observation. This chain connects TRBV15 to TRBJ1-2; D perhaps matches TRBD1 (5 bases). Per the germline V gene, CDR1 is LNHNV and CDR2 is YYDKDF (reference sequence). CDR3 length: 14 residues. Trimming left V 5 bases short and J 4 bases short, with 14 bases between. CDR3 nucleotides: TGTGCCACCAGCCCCATGCGGGGACTCTATGGCTACACCTTC. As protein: CATSPMRGLYGYTF.

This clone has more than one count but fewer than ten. The CDR3 spells CATSSGQEETQYF. The CDR3 coding sequence is TGTGCCACCAGCAGCGGACAGGAAGAGACCCAGTACTTC. The V call is TRBV15, the J call TRBJ2-5; 7 bases are a match to TRBD1. After removal of 3 bases from V and 3 bases from J, the junction contained 1 base not matched to a gene. The CDR3 is 13 amino acids. CDR1 is LNHNV and CDR2 is YYDKDF in the germline V gene (reference sequence).

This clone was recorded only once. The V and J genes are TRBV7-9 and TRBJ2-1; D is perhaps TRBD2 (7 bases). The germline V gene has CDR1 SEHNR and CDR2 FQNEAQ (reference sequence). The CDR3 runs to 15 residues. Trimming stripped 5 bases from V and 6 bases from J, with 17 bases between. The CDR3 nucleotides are TGTGCCAGCAGCCAAAGATCGGGGGGCCTCAATGAGCAGTTCTTC. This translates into CASSQRSGGLNEQFF.

CDR3 amino acids: CASSYSLAGGLDTQYF. The CDR3 coding sequence is TGTGCCAGCAGTTACTCACTAGCGGGAGGATTGGATACGCAGTATTTT. This sequence joins TRBV6-5 and TRBJ2-3, with 12 bases that match TRBD2. The CDR3 covers 16 residues. J lost 6 bases, V lost 0 bases, and 4 bases had no gene match. Germline CDR1 is MNHEY and CDR2 is SVGAGI.

The CDR3 reads CAWSVSFANTGELFF. The CDR3 DNA is TGTGCCTGGAGTGTATCGTTTGCCAACACCGGGGAGCTGTTTTTT. The rearrangement joins TRBV30 to TRBJ2-2; D ambiguous. Trimming removed 0 bases at V and 2 bases at J, with 10 bases between. CDR1 and CDR2 from the germline V gene are GTSNPN and SVGIG (reference sequence). The CDR3 covers 15 residues.

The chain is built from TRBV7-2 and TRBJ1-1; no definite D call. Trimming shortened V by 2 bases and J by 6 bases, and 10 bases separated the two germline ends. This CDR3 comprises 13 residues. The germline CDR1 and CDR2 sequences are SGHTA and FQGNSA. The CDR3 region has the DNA TGTGCCAGCAGCTTATACCGACTTCCTGAAGCTTTCTTT. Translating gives CASSLYRLPEAFF.

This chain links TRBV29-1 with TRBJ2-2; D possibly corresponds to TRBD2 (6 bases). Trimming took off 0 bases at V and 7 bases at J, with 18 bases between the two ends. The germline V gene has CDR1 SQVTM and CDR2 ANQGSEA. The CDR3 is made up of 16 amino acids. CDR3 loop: CSVEDPGRESDGELFF. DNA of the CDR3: TGCAGCGTTGAAGATCCCGGACGGGAGAGTGACGGGGAGCTGTTTTTT.

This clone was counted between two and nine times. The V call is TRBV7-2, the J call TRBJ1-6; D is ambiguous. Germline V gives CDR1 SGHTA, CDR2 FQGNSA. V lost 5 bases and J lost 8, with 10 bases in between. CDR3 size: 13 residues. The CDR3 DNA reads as TGTGCCAGCAGCCCGAATGTTTATTCACCCCTCCACTTT. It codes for CASSPNVYSPLHF.

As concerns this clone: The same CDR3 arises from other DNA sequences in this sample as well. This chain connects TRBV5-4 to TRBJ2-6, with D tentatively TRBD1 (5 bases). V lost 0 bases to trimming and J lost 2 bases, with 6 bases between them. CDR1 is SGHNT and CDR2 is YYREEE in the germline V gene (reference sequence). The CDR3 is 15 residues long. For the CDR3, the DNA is TGTGCCAGCAGCTTGGCAGGGACTGGGGCCAACGTCCTGACTTTC. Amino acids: CASSLAGTGANVLTF.

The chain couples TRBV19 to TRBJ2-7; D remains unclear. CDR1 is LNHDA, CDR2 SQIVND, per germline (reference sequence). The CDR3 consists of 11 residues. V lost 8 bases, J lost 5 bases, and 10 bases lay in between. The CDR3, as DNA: TGTGCCAGTCGAAACGGCAACGAGCAGTACTTC. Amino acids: CASRNGNEQYF. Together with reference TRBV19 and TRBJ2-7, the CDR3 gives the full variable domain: DGGITQSPKYLFRKEGQNVTLSCEQNLNHDAMYWYRQDPGQGLRLIYYSQIVNDFQKGDIAEGYSVSREKKESFPLTVTSAQKNPTAFYLCASRNGNEQYFGPGTRLTVT.

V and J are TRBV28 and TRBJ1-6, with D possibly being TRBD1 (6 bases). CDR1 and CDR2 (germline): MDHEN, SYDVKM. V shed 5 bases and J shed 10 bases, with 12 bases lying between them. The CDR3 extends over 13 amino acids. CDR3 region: CASSPSDRSPLHF. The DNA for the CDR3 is TGTGCCAGCAGTCCATCGGACAGATCACCCCTCCACTTT.

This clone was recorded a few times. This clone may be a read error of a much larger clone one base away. The CDR3 here is CASAPQPRGEQFF. CDR3 nucleotides: TGTGCCAGCGCACCACAACCACGGGGGGAGCAGTTCTTC. This rearrangement joins TRBV18 to TRBJ2-1; maybe TRBD2 (6 bases). The CDR3 runs 13 residues. Germline CDR1 is KGHSH and CDR2 is LQKENI.

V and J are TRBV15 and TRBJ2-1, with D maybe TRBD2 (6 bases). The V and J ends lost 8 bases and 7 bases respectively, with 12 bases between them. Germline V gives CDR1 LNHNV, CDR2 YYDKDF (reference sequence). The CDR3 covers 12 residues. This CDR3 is CATGVGGNEQFF. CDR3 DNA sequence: TGTGCCACCGGGGTAGGAGGGAATGAGCAGTTCTTC.

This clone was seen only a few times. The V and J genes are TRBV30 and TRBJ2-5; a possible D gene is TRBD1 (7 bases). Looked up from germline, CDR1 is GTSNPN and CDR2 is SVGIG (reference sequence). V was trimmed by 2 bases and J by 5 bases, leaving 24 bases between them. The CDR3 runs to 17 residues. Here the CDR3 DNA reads TGTGCCTGGAGTAAACTCCGGGCGGGACAGCAGGTGGAGACCCAGTACTTC. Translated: CAWSKLRAGQQVETQYF. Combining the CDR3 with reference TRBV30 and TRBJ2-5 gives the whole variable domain SQTIHQWPATLVQPVGSPLSLECTVEGTSNPNLYWYRQAAGRGLQLLFYSVGIGQISSEVPQNLSASRPQDRQFILSSKKLLLSDSGFYLCAWSKLRAGQQVETQYFGPGTRLLVL.

CDR3: CASSYAPSSHYGYTF. The CDR3 DNA reads as TGTGCCAGCAGTTACGCCCCAAGCAGTCACTATGGCTACACCTTC. The chain uses TRBV28 and TRBJ1-2; D is ambiguous. The CDR3 sequence is 15 residues long. CDR1 and CDR2 from the germline V gene are MDHEN and SYDVKM. The V end lost 4 bases, the J end lost 3 bases, and 15 bases lay between the germline ends.

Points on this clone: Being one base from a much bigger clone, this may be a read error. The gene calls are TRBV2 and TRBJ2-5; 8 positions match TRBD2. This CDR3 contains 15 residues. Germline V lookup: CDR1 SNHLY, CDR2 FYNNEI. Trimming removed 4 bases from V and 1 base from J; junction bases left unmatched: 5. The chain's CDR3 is CASSGGAGAQETQYF. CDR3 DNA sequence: TGTGCCAGCAGTGGGGGAGCGGGGGCCCAAGAGACCCAGTACTTC. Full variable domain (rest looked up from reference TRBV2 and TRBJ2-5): EPEVTQTPSHQVTQMGQEVILRCVPISNHLYFYWYRQILGQKVEFLVSFYNNEISEKSEIFDDQFSVERPDGSNFTLKIRSTKLEDSAMYFCASSGGAGAQETQYFGPGTRLLVL.